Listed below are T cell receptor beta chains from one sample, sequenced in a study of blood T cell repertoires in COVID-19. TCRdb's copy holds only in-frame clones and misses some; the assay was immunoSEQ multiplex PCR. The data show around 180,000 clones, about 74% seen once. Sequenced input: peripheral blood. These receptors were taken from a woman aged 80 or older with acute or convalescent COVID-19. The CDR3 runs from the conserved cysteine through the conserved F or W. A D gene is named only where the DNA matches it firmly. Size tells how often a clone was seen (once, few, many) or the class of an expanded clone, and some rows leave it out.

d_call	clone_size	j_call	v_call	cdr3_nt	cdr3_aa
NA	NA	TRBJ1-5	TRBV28	TGTGCCAGCAGCCCCCCCCGAGCCAACTATCAGCCCCAGCATTTT	CASSPPRANYQPQHF
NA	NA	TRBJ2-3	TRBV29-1	TGCAGCGTTGTCCCTCAGGGTAGGGGAGATACGCAGTATTTT	CSVVPQGRGDTQYF
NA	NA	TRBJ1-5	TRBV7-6	TGTGCCAGCAGCTACGGCAGGGGAGATCAGCCCCAGCATTTT	CASSYGRGDQPQHF
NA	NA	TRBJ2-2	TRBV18	TGTGCCAGCTCACCCGCCGGGCGGACAGTCGGCGGGGAGCTGTTTTTT	CASSPAGRTVGGELFF
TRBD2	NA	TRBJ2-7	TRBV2	TGTGCCAGCAGTGTGACTAGCGGGAGGTACGAGCAGTACTTC	CASSVTSGRYEQYF
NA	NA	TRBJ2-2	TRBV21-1	TGTGCCAGCAGCAAAGCGGGCAGGGGGAACGGGGAGCTGTTTTTT	CASSKAGRGNGELFF
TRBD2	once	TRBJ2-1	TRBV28	TGTGCCAGCAGCAGGCGGGGGTCGATGGGTTCCTACAATGAGCAGTTCTTC	CASSRRGSMGSYNEQFF
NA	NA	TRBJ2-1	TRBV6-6	TGTGCCAGCACCATGCCGGGGGGCGGGATTGAGCAGTTCTTC	CASTMPGGGIEQFF
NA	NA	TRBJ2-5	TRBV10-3	TGTGCCATCAGGACCACAGGGATAGGAGAGACCCAGTACTTC	CAIRTTGIGETQYF
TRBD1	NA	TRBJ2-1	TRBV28	TGTGCCAGCAGCACCGGGACAGGTAGCAATGAGCAGTTCTTC	CASSTGTGSNEQFF
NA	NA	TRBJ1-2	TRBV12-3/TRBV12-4	TGTGCCAGCAGCCCGGACAGAAGGTATGGCTACACCTTC	CASSPDRRYGYTF
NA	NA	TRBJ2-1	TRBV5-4	TGTGCCAGCAGCTTGGCCATCGTGTCTAGCGAATACAATGAGCAGTTCTTC	CASSLAIVSSEYNEQFF
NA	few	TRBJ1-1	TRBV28	TGTGCCAGCAGTTTATATGGCGGGAGTGAAGCTTTCTTT	CASSLYGGSEAFF
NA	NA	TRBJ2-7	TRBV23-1	TGCGCCAGCAGTCAGGGCAGGGAATACGAGCAGTACTTC	CASSQGREYEQYF
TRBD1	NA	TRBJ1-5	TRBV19	TGTGCCAGTAGTGACAGGGGGCCTCAGCCCCAGCATTTT	CASSDRGPQPQHF
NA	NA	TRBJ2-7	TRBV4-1	TGCGCCAGCAGGCCCCAGAGTGGGCGAAATTCCTACGAGCAGTACTTC	CASRPQSGRNSYEQYF
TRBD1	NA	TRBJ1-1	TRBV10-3	TGTGCCATCAGTGAGTCCTTACAGGGGGGGACTGAAGCTTTCTTT	CAISESLQGGTEAFF
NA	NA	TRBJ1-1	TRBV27	TGTGCCAGCAGACCTTGGGGGGGTCGGGTTGCTGAAGCTTTCTTT	CASRPWGGRVAEAFF
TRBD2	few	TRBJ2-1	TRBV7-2	TGTGCCAGCAGCTTTAGCCCGGGACTAGCGAAGAACAATGAGCAGTTCTTC	CASSFSPGLAKNNEQFF
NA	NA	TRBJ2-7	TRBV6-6	TGTGCCACCTCGAATCGAGCGGCCTCCTACGAGCAGTACTTC	CATSNRAASYEQYF
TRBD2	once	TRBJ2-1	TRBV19	TGTGCCAGTAGTAATTTAGCGGGAGGGGGCAATGAGCAGTTCTTC	CASSNLAGGGNEQFF
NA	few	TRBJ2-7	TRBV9	TGTGCCAGCAGCTCACGAGCGACCGGAGCCTACGAGCAGTACTTC	CASSSRATGAYEQYF
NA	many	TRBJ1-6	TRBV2	TGTGCCAGCAGTGACAGACAGACTAATTCACCCCTCCACTTT	CASSDRQTNSPLHF
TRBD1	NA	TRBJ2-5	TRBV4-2	TGTGCCAGCAGCCAAGACAGACAGGGCCAAGAGACCCAGTACTTC	CASSQDRQGQETQYF
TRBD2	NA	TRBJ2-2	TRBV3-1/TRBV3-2	TGTGCCAGCAGCCAAGTGTGGTACAGGCTAGCGGGGGCGAACACCGGGGAGCTGTTTTTT	CASSQVWYRLAGANTGELFF
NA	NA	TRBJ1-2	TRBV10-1	TGCGCCAGCAGTGTCCCGGGGGAAGGGGACTATGGCTACACCTTC	CASSVPGEGDYGYTF
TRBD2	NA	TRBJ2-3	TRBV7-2	TGTGCCACTCTGGCTAGCGGGAGTGGCACAGATACGCAGTATTTT	CATLASGSGTDTQYF
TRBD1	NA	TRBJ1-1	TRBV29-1	TGCAGCGATTTAACAGGGGTCGCTGAAGCTTTCTTT	CSDLTGVAEAFF
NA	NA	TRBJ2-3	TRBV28	TGTGCCAGCAGCCTAGGGGCGATAAGCACAGATACGCAGTATTTT	CASSLGAISTDTQYF
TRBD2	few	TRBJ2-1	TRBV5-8	TGTGCCAGCAGCTCGTATAGCGGGAGAGAGGGGAATGAGCAGTTCTTC	CASSSYSGREGNEQFF
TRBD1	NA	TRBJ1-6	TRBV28	TGTGCCAGCAGTTTGGGACAGTACTATAATTCACCCCTCCACTTT	CASSLGQYYNSPLHF
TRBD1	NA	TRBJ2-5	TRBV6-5	TGTGCCAGCAGTACCTCAAGACAGGGTATGCAGACCCAGTACTTC	CASSTSRQGMQTQYF
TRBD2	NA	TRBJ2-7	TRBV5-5	TGTGCCAGCAGCCCATCTGCCGGGACTAGTTTTTACGAGCAGTACTTC	CASSPSAGTSFYEQYF